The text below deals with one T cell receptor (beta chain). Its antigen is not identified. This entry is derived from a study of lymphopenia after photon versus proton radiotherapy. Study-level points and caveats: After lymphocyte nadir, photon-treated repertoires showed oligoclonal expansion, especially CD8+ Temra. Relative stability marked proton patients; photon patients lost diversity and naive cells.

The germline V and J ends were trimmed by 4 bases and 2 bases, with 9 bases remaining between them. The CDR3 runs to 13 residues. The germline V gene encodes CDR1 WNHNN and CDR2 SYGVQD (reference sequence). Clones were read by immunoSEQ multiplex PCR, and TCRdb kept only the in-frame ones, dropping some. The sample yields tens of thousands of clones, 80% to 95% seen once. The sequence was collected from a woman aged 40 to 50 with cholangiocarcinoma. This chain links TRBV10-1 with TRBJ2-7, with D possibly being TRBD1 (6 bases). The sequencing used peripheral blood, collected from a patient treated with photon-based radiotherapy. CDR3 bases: TGCGCCAGCAGTGGACAGGATACCTACGAGCAGTACTTC. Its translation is CASSGQDTYEQYF.